These T cell receptor beta chains were read from a single sample in a study of T-cell reconstitution after alpha-beta-depleted transplantation in children. MiXCR, run by TCRdb on the PCR reads, gives a single entry per CDR3 protein. The data show more than 200,000 distinct CDR3 sequences, under 30% seen once. Sequencing used PBMCs, obtained before TCRalphabeta/CD19-depleted stem cell transplant. The receptors originated from a girl between 2 and 10 years old with Fanconi anemia, due to receive a stem cell transplant. CDR3s include the opening cysteine and the closing phenylalanine or tryptophan. The D gene is left open where the match is weak. Size values are once, few and many counts, or a class for expanded clones, and some rows have none.

>-|TRBJ2-1|TRBV7-6|TRBD2
TGTGCCAGCAGCTTAAATCTAGCGGGAGGGAGGGAGCAGTTCTTC
CASSLNLAGGREQFF
>many|TRBJ2-7|TRBV13|TRBD2
TGTGCCAGCAGCTTAGAGCGGGAGGGCCGCTACGAGCAGTACTTC
CASSLEREGRYEQYF
>many|TRBJ2-2|TRBV7-3|-
TGTGCCAGCAGCTCAGTCGGGACCACCGGGGAGCTGTTTTTT
CASSSVGTTGELFF
>-|TRBJ2-7|TRBV23-1|-
TGCGCCAGCAGTCAATCCGCCCACTACGAGCAGTACTTC
CASSQSAHYEQYF
>many|TRBJ2-1|TRBV10-3|-
TGTGCCATCGCCCGAGGGCTAGCAGACAATGAGCAGTTCTTC
CAIARGLADNEQFF
>-|TRBJ2-2|TRBV28|TRBD2
TGTGCCAGCAGTTTAACTGTACCGGGAGGCACCGGGGAGCTGTTTTTT
CASSLTVPGGTGELFF
>few|TRBJ2-5|TRBV7-9|TRBD2
TGTGCCAGCAGGTTGGGAGGTGTTAGCGGGCAAGACCCAAGCTTC
CASRLGGVSGQDPSF
>many|TRBJ2-7|TRBV7-3|-
TGTGCCAGCAGCTTAGGCCGCGGGTACGAGCAGTACTTC
CASSLGRGYEQYF
>many|TRBJ2-5|TRBV7-2|-
TGTGCCAGCAGCTTACGACAGACCCAAGAGACCCAGTACTTC
CASSLRQTQETQYF
>many|TRBJ2-5|TRBV29-1|-
TGCAGCGTTGGGGAGGTTTTGGAGACCCAGTACTTC
CSVGEVLETQYF
>many|TRBJ2-2|TRBV29-1|-
TGCAGCGTTGAACTTAGTCTTTCCACCGGGGAGCTGTTTTTT
CSVELSLSTGELFF
>few|TRBJ1-2|TRBV28|-
TGTGCCAGCAGTATGCTATTACAGGGAAGGGAAGGCTACACCTTC
CASSMLLQGREGYTF
>many|TRBJ2-7|TRBV7-9|-
TGTGCCAGCAGCTCCTACGCCGGGGGTATCGAGCAGTACTTC
CASSSYAGGIEQYF
>many|TRBJ2-2|TRBV29-1|TRBD1
TGCAGCGTTGAAGATCTACGGGACAGTTCCACCGGGGAGCTGTTTTTT
CSVEDLRDSSTGELFF
>few|TRBJ2-7|TRBV29-1|-
TGCAGCGTTGAAAAAGGGAGTCCCTACGAGCAGTACTTC
CSVEKGSPYEQYF
>few|TRBJ2-5|TRBV29-1|TRBD2
TGCAGCGTTGCACTAGCGGGGGGCGGAGAGACCCAGTACTTC
CSVALAGGGETQYF
>few|TRBJ2-3|TRBV20-1|-
TGCAGTGCTAGAGATCCAGTCTCTAGCACAGATACGCAGTATTTT
CSARDPVSSTDTQYF
>-|TRBJ1-4|TRBV7-2|-
TGTGCCAGCAGCTTAGGACGAAAACTGTTTTTT
CASSLGRKLFF
>-|TRBJ2-1|TRBV7-9|TRBD1
TGTGCCAGCAGCCTGTGGACAGGGGAGGTTTTCAATGAGCAGTTCTTC
CASSLWTGEVFNEQFF
>-|TRBJ2-1|TRBV6-5|-
TGTGCCAGCAGTTCTAGCAGGTCCTACAATGAGCAGTTCTTC
CASSSSRSYNEQFF
>-|TRBJ2-5|TRBV7-2|-
TGTGCCAGCAGCTTAGCCCACACTTGGGGGGAGACCCAGTACTTC
CASSLAHTWGETQYF
>few|TRBJ2-1|TRBV20-1|TRBD2
TGCAGTGCTCAGACTAGCGATGAGCAGTTCTTC
CSAQTSDEQFF
>few|TRBJ2-2|TRBV27|-
TGTGCCAGCAGTTTTGTTGGGACCGGGGAGCTGTTTTTT
CASSFVGTGELFF
>many|TRBJ2-1|TRBV20-1|TRBD2
TGCAGTGCTAGGTTCGTCTTGCGGGGGTCCAATGAGCAGTTCTTC
CSARFVLRGSNEQFF
>many|TRBJ2-5|TRBV7-2|-
TGTGCCAGCAGCTTAAACAGGGTTGAGACCCAGTACTTC
CASSLNRVETQYF
>-|TRBJ2-3|TRBV29-1|TRBD1
TGCAGCGTTGCAGGGGGTATCACAGATACGCAGTATTTT
CSVAGGITDTQYF